A selection of T cell receptor beta chains follows, all from one sample in a study of T cells in Graves' hyperthyroidism and ophthalmopathy. TCRdb itself ran the multiplex PCR reads through MiXCR, one entry per CDR3 protein. The sample holds about 400,000 distinct CDR3 sequences, more than 12% seen once. Sequencing input: blood. The receptor source for this set is a woman in her 30s with Graves' hyperthyroidism. The CDR3 runs from the conserved cysteine through the conserved F or W. Fields, in order: clone size, CDR3 length, J gene, V gene, D gene, CDR3 protein, CDR3 DNA. A D gene is named only where the DNA matches it firmly. Not all rows give a size; the values are once, few, many and, for expanded clones, a class.

>few|15|TRBJ1-5|TRBV20-1|TRBD1
CSARRGGQTNQPQHF
TGCAGTGCTAGGAGGGGGGGACAGACAAATCAGCCCCAGCATTTT
>few|13|TRBJ2-5|TRBV20-1|TRBD1
CSASWTGRETQYF
TGCAGTGCTTCTTGGACAGGGAGGGAGACCCAGTACTTC
>few|19|TRBJ2-1|TRBV4-1|.
CASSQVKIRTGSSYNEQFF
TGCGCCAGCAGCCAAGTTAAGATCCGGACGGGGAGCTCCTACAATGAGCAGTTCTTC
>.|13|TRBJ2-7|TRBV14|.
CASSQDRYSEQYF
TGTGCCAGCAGCCAAGATAGATATTCCGAGCAGTACTTC
>few|14|TRBJ1-2|TRBV6-2/TRBV6-3|.
CASRLGGRTYGYTF
TGTGCCAGCAGGCTAGGGGGAAGGACCTATGGCTACACCTTC
>few|19|TRBJ2-5|TRBV7-2|TRBD2
CASSLAQAWASGRGETQYF
TGTGCCAGCAGCTTAGCGCAGGCCTGGGCTAGCGGGAGGGGGGAGACCCAGTACTTC
>.|14|TRBJ2-3|TRBV5-5|TRBD1
CASSLPGTGDTQYF
TGTGCCAGCAGCTTGCCCGGGACAGGAGATACGCAGTATTTT
>many|16|TRBJ2-5|TRBV7-2|TRBD1
CASSTVRQGATGTQYF
TGTGCCAGCAGCACGGTGCGACAGGGGGCCACCGGAACCCAGTACTTC
>.|14|TRBJ2-1|TRBV15|TRBD1
CATSRLTTGDEQFF
TGTGCCACCAGCAGACTTACTACAGGGGATGAGCAGTTCTTC
>.|13|TRBJ2-4|TRBV29-1|.
CSVVGGFKNIQYF
TGCAGCGTTGTGGGGGGTTTCAAAAACATTCAGTACTTC
>many|15|TRBJ2-3|TRBV12-3/TRBV12-4|.
CASSFGSARGDTQYF
TGTGCCAGCAGTTTCGGAAGCGCCAGAGGGGACACGCAGTATTTT
>many|16|TRBJ2-1|TRBV7-9|.
CASSAQRTMSYNEQFF
TGTGCCAGCAGCGCACAGAGAACTATGTCCTACAATGAGCAGTTCTTC
>many|14|TRBJ1-4|TRBV27|.
CASSLAGVGEKLFF
TGTGCCAGCAGTTTAGCTGGTGTGGGTGAAAAACTGTTTTTT
>.|12|TRBJ1-2|TRBV19|.
CASGEWGYGYTF
TGTGCCAGTGGAGAGTGGGGCTATGGCTACACCTTC
>many|13|TRBJ2-7|TRBV12-3/TRBV12-4|.
CASSLMVRNEQYF
TGTGCCAGCAGTTTAATGGTTCGCAACGAGCAGTACTTC
>few|14|TRBJ1-4|TRBV20-1|.
CSASPGAFNEKLFF
TGCAGTGCTAGTCCAGGGGCCTTTAATGAAAAACTGTTTTTT
>many|15|TRBJ2-1|TRBV3-1|TRBD2
CASSQDYVGGSEQFF
TGTGCCAGCAGCCAAGATTACGTGGGCGGGAGCGAGCAGTTCTTC
>.|15|TRBJ2-1|TRBV6-2/TRBV6-3|TRBD2
CASSYSGLNFDEQFF
TGTGCCAGCAGTTACTCGGGACTAAATTTCGATGAGCAGTTCTTC
>.|14|TRBJ1-6|TRBV29-1|TRBD1
CSVLGQGYGSPLHF
TGCAGCGTTTTGGGACAGGGATATGGTTCACCCCTCCACTTT
>many|17|TRBJ2-2|TRBV4-2|TRBD2
CASSQPGTSGNTGELFF
TGTGCCAGCAGCCAACCCGGGACTAGCGGCAACACCGGGGAGCTGTTTTTT
>.|15|TRBJ1-5|TRBV7-8|.
CASSPQGHFDQPQHF
TGTGCCAGCAGCCCACAGGGTCATTTTGATCAGCCCCAGCATTTT
>few|13|TRBJ2-2|TRBV28|.
CATQGPYTGELFF
TGTGCCACCCAGGGTCCATACACCGGGGAGCTGTTTTTT
>few|14|TRBJ2-7|TRBV30|TRBD1
CAWRTDRGTYEQYF
TGTGCCTGGAGAACGGACAGGGGAACCTACGAGCAGTACTTC
>.|12|TRBJ2-3|TRBV15|.
CATSIGTDTQYF
TGTGCCACCAGCATCGGCACAGATACGCAGTATTTT
>few|15|TRBJ2-3|TRBV27|TRBD1
CASRLTGGLTDTQYF
TGTGCCAGCAGGCTCACAGGGGGCTTGACAGATACGCAGTATTTT
>.|14|TRBJ1-1|TRBV6-1|TRBD1
CASTRDRGWTEAFF
TGTGCCAGCACCCGGGACAGGGGATGGACTGAAGCTTTCTTT
>.|16|TRBJ2-5|TRBV29-1|TRBD2
CSGGRLAGGLQETQYF
TGCAGCGGGGGAAGACTAGCGGGAGGCCTACAAGAGACCCAGTACTTC
>many|12|TRBJ2-7|TRBV30|.
CAWRGLAYEQYF
TGTGCCTGGAGAGGGCTTGCCTACGAGCAGTACTTC
>many|15|TRBJ2-5|TRBV11-1|TRBD1
CASSLLTGVGETQYF
TGTGCCAGCAGCTTATTGACAGGGGTCGGGGAGACCCAGTACTTC
>.|15|TRBJ2-3|TRBV19|.
CASSILGGQLNTQYF
TGTGCCAGTAGTATCCTTGGCGGCCAGTTGAATACGCAGTATTTT
>.|12|TRBJ2-7|TRBV28|.
CASSLARSEQYF
TGTGCCAGCAGTTTAGCCAGGTCCGAGCAGTACTTC
>few|13|TRBJ2-5|TRBV19|.
CASKAAGVETQYF
TGTGCCAGTAAGGCGGCAGGGGTCGAGACCCAGTACTTC
>.|13|TRBJ2-7|TRBV2|.
CASRDQGTYEQYF
TGTGCCAGCAGGGATCAGGGAACCTACGAGCAGTACTTC
>many|13|TRBJ2-7|TRBV3-1|.
CASSQALNYEQYF
TGTGCCAGCAGCCAAGCGCTCAATTACGAGCAGTACTTC
>.|16|TRBJ1-2|TRBV5-6|TRBD1
CASSFGQDRLNYGYTF
TGTGCCAGCAGCTTCGGACAGGACCGTCTTAACTATGGCTACACCTTC
>many|13|TRBJ1-1|TRBV9|.
CASSAEMNTEAFF
TGTGCCAGCAGCGCTGAAATGAACACTGAAGCTTTCTTT
>many|16|TRBJ1-2|TRBV11-2|.
CASSLAGQRSTRGYTF
TGTGCCAGCAGCTTAGCTGGACAACGTTCAACCCGGGGCTACACCTTC
>.|18|TRBJ2-4|TRBV20-1|TRBD2
CSASFSGRMNLAKNIQYF
TGCAGTGCTAGCTTTAGCGGGAGAATGAATCTAGCCAAAAACATTCAGTACTTC
>many|15|TRBJ1-1|TRBV18|.
CASSPPGALLTEAFF
TGTGCCAGCTCACCACCGGGAGCCCTCCTCACTGAAGCTTTCTTT
>few|14|TRBJ2-1|TRBV11-3|.
CASSLDVGGNEQFF
TGTGCCAGCAGCTTAGATGTGGGGGGAAATGAGCAGTTCTTC
>.|11|TRBJ1-4|TRBV19|.
CAGGVEGKLFF
TGTGCCGGAGGGGTGGAAGGAAAACTGTTTTTT
>many|14|TRBJ2-5|TRBV7-8|TRBD1
CASSWTGGSETQYF
TGTGCCAGCAGCTGGACAGGGGGGTCAGAGACCCAGTACTTC
>.|15|TRBJ2-1|TRBV10-3|.
CAISDRGAGYNEQFF
TGTGCCATCAGTGATAGGGGGGCGGGTTACAATGAGCAGTTCTTC
>many|13|TRBJ2-5|TRBV20-1|TRBD1
CSARDRREETQYF
TGCAGTGCTCGGGACAGGCGGGAAGAGACCCAGTACTTC
>.|16|TRBJ2-3|TRBV25-1|TRBD2
CASSDGLADSTDTQYF
TGTGCCAGCAGTGACGGACTAGCTGATAGCACAGATACGCAGTATTTT
>many|16|TRBJ2-7|TRBV7-2|.
CASSSDRDRRTYEQYF
TGTGCCAGCAGCTCAGACCGGGACCGACGCACCTACGAGCAGTACTTC
>many|13|TRBJ2-2|TRBV18|.
CASSPPSTGELFF
TGTGCCAGCTCACCACCCTCCACCGGGGAGCTGTTTTTT
>few|16|TRBJ2-4|TRBV9|.
CASSTQGDGAKNIQYF
TGTGCCAGCAGCACCCAGGGTGACGGAGCCAAAAACATTCAGTACTTC
>.|11|TRBJ2-7|TRBV7-9|TRBD2
CASGGGFEQYF
TGTGCCAGCGGCGGGGGATTCGAGCAGTACTTC
>many|14|TRBJ1-6|TRBV20-1|TRBD1
CSAHQGEGNSPLHF
TGCAGTGCCCACCAGGGGGAAGGTAATTCACCCCTCCACTTT
>many|13|TRBJ1-1|TRBV7-3|.
CASSLTPGPEAFF
TGTGCCAGCAGCTTAACACCGGGACCTGAAGCTTTCTTT
>.|16|TRBJ2-2|TRBV11-3|.
CASSLGSRPNTGELFF
TGTGCCAGCAGCTTAGGTAGCAGACCGAACACCGGGGAGCTGTTTTTT
>few|15|TRBJ2-2|TRBV3-1|TRBD2
CASSQGLAVTGELFF
TGTGCCAGCAGCCAAGGACTAGCGGTCACCGGGGAGCTGTTTTTT
>many|19|TRBJ2-3|TRBV18|TRBD2
CASSPERTSGTSRRNTQYF
TGTGCCAGCTCACCAGAAAGGACTAGCGGGACATCCCGACGGAACACGCAGTATTTT
>.|14|TRBJ2-5|TRBV7-9|.
CASSEGPYQETQYF
TGTGCCAGCAGTGAAGGCCCTTACCAAGAGACCCAGTACTTC
>many|14|TRBJ2-3|TRBV5-1|.
CASSLRGATDTQYF
TGTGCCAGCAGCTTAAGGGGGGCCACAGATACGCAGTATTTT
>few|15|TRBJ1-5|TRBV4-1|.
CASSQETAVNQPQHF
TGCGCCAGCAGCCAAGAGACAGCCGTCAATCAGCCCCAGCATTTT
>.|21|TRBJ2-1|TRBV9|.
CASSAEGWGLAAVSSYNEQFF
TGTGCCAGCAGCGCCGAGGGGTGGGGGCTAGCGGCGGTGAGCTCCTACAATGAGCAGTTCTTC
>once|12|TRBJ1-2|TRBV20-1|.
CSAPTGNYGYTF
TGCAGTGCCCCTACAGGGAACTATGGCTACACCTTC
>.|13|TRBJ1-1|TRBV6-5|.
CASSYSLHTEAFF
TGTGCCAGCAGTTACTCCCTGCACACTGAAGCTTTCTTT